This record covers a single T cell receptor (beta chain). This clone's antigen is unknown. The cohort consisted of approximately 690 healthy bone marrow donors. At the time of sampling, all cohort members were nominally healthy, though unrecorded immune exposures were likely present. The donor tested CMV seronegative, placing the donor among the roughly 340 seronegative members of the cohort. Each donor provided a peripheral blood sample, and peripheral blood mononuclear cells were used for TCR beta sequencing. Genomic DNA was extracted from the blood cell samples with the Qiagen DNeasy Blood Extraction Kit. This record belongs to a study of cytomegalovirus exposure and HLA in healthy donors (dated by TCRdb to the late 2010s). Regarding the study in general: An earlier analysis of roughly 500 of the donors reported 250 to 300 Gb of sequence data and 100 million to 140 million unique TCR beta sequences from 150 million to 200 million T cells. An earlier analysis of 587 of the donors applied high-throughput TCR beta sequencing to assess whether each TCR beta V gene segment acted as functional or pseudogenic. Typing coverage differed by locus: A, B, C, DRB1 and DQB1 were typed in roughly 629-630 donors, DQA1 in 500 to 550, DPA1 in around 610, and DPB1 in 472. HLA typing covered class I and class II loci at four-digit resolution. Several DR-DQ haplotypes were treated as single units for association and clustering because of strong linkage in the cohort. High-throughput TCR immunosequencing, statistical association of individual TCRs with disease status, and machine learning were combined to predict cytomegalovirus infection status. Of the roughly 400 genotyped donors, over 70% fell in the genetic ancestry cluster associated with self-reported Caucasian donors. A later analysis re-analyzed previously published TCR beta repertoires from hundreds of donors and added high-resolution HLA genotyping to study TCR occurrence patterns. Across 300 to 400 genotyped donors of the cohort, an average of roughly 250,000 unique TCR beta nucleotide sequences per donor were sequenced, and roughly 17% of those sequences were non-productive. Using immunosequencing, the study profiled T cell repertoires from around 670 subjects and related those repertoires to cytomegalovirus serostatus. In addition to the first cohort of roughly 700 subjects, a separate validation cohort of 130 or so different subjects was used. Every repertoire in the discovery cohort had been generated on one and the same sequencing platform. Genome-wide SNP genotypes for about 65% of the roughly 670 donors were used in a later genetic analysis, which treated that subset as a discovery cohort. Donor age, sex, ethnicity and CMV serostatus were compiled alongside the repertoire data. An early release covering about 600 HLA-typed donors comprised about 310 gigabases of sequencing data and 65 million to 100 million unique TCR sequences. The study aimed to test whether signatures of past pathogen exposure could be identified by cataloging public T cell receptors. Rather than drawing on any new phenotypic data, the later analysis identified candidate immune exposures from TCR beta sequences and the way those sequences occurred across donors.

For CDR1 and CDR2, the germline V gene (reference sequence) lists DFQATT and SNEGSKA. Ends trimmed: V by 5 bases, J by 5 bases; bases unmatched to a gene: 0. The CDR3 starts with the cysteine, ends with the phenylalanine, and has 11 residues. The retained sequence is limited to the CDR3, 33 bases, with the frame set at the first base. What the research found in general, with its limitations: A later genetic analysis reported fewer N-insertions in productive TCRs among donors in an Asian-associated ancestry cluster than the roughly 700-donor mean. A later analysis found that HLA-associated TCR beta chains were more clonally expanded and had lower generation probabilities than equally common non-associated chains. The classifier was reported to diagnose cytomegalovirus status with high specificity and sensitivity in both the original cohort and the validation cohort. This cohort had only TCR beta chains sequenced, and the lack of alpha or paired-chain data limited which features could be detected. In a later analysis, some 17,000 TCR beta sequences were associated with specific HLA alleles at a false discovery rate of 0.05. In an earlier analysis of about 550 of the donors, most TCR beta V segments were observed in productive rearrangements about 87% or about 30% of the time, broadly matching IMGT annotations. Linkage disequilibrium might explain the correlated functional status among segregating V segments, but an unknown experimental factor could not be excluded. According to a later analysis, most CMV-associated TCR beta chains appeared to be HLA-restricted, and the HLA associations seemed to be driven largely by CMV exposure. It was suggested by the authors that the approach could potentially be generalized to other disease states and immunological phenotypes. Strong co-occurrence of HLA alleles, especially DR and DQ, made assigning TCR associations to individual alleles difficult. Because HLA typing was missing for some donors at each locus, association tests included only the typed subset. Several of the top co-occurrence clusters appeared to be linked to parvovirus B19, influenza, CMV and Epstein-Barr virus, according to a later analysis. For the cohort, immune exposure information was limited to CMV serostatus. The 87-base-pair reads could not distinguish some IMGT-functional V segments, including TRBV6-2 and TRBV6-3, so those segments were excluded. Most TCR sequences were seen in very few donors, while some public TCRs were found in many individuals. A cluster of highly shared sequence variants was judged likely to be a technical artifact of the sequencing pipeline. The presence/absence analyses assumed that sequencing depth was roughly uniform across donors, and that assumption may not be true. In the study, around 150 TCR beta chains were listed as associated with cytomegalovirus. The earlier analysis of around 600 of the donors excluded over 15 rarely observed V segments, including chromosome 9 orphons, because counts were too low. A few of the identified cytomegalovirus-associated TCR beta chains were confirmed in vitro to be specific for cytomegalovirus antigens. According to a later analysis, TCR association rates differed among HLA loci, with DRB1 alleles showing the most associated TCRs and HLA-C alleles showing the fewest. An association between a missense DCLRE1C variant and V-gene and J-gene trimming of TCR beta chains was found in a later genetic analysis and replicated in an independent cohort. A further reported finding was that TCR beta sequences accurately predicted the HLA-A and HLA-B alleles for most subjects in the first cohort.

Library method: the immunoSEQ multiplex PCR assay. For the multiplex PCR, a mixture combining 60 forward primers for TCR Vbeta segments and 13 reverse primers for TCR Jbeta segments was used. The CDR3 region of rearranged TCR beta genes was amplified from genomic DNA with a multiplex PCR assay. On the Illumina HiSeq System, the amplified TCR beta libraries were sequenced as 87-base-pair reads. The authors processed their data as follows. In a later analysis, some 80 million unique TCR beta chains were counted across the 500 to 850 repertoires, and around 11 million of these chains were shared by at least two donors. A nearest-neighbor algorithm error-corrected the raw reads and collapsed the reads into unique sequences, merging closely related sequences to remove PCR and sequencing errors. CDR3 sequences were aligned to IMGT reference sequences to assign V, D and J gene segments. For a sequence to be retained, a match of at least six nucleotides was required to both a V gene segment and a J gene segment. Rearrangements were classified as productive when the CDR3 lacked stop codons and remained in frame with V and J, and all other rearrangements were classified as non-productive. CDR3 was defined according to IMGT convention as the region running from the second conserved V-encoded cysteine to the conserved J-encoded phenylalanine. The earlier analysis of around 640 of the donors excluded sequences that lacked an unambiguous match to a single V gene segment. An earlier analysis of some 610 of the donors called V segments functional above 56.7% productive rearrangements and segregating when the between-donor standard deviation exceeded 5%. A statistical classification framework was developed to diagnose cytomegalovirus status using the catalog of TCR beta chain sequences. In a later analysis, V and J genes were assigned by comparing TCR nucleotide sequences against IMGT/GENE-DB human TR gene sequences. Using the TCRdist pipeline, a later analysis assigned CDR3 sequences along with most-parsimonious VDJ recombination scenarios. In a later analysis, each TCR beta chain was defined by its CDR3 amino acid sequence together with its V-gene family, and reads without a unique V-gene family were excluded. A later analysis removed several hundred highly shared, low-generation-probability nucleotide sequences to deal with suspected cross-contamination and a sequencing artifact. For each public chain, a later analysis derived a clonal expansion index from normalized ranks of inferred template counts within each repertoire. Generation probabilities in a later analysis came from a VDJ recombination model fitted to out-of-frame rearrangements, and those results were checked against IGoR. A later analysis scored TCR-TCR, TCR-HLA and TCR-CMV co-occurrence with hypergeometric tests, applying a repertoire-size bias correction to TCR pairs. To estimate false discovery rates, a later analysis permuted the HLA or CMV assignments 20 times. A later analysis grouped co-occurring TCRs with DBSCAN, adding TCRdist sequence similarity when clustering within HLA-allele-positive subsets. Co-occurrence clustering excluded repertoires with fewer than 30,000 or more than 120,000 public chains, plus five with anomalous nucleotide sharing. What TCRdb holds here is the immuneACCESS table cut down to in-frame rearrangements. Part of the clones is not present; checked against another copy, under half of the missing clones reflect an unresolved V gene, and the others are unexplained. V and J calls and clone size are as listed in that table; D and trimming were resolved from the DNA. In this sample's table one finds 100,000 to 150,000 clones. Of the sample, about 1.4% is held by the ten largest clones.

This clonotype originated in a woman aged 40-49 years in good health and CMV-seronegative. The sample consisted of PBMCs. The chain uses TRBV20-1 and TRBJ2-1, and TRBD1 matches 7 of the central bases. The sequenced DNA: TGCAGTGCTGGACAGGACAATGAGCAGTTCTTC. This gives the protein CSAGQDNEQFF.